Sequencing of this T cell receptor (beta chain) was carried out in a study of blood T cell repertoires in COVID-19 (dated by TCRdb to the early 2020s). Regarding the complete study: Samples covering the acute and convalescent phases of COVID-19 were provided by collaborators in the United States, Italy and Spain. The material from the prospective study consisted of cDNA or gDNA derived from T cells, B-cell-depleted T cells, or PBMCs. Deeply sampled blood TCRbeta repertoires from subjects exposed to, actively infected with, or recovered from COVID-19 were included in the dataset. A freely available public database, intended as a resource for researchers studying the immune response to SARS-CoV-2, is where the repertoires were released. The samples were drawn from two sources: the first 160 participants of the ongoing ImmuneRACE study, and 1,000 to 1,500 subjects contributed by 6 global collaborators. Sample metadata almost always included a de-identified subject ID, COVID-19 status, age in years and sex. Where HLA class I and class II types were available, the types were taken from metadata supplied by the sample provider, not from assay-based typing. Beyond this particular receptor, the publication reports: Clinical and demographic metadata were provided uncurated, with the amount varying by source and participant.

Whole blood was collected in K2EDTA tubes by collaborating institutions according to the institutions' own protocols. For TCRbeta analysis, collaborators shipped samples as frozen whole blood, isolated PBMCs, or DNA extracted from either of those sample types. The immunoSEQ Assay, a bias-controlled multiplex PCR, was used to amplify TCRbeta CDR3 regions from genomic DNA. The source study handled its data this way. Nucleated cell counts per sample were estimated from amplification of reference gene primers within the assay. To quantify the absolute abundance of each unique TCRbeta CDR3 rearrangement, sequence reads were collapsed and filtered. For each sample, productive Simpson clonality was calculated as the square root of Simpson's diversity index across productive rearrangements. As stored in TCRdb, this immuneACCESS dataset retains in-frame rearrangements with V and J assigned. A fraction of the clones does not appear; measured against another copy, unresolved V genes explain less than half of the discrepancy, and the remainder lacks a known reason. V, J and clone size were drawn from that table, and D and trimming were deduced from the DNA. This sample holds 200,000 to 250,000 clones; 75% to 85% were observed only once. The ten largest clones take up roughly 13% of the sample.

A remark on this clone: Its antigen has not been determined. Nothing much larger sits one base from this clone, and base qualities are not available.

The CDR3 contains 14 residues, cysteine and phenylalanine counted. CDR3 DNA is the only sequence kept; it has 42 bases, read in frame from the first base. CDR1 is given as MGHRA and CDR2 as YSYEKL, both from the germline V gene. The germline V and J ends show losses of 4 bases and 8 bases respectively, and no gene match explains 5 bases of the junction. The source of this sequence is a human donor in a cohort sampled during active COVID-19. The chain uses TRBV4-1 and TRBJ1-4, with 9 junctional bases fitting TRBD1. Sequenced input: peripheral blood. Here is the DNA: TGCGCCAGCAGCCGGACAGGGGAAGGGGAAAAACTGTTTTTT. This is translated as CASSRTGEGEKLFF.